A selection of T cell receptor beta chains follows, all from one sample in a study of cytomegalovirus exposure and HLA in healthy donors. Assay: immunoSEQ multiplex PCR; the TCRdb copy retains only in-frame clones and omits some. The table lists approximately 150,000 clones, about 60% of them singletons. Input material: PBMCs. The source is a woman aged 55-69 years in good health and CMV-seropositive. Each CDR3 is given with its conserved first and last residue. The order of the fields is clone size, V gene, J gene, D gene, CDR3 protein, CDR3 DNA. D genes are given only for firm matches. The size entry is marked missing in some rows and otherwise reads once, few, many or a size class.

NA	TRBV28	TRBJ2-7	TRBD1	CASTSGQGGSYEQYF	TGTGCCAGCACCTCAGGACAGGGCGGCTCCTACGAGCAGTACTTC
NA	TRBV7-2	TRBJ1-1	TRBD1	CASNLQTGGMNTEAFF	TGTGCCAGCAACCTCCAGACAGGGGGGATGAACACTGAAGCTTTCTTT
NA	TRBV6-1	TRBJ1-5	NA	CASTGPRGNHQPQHF	TGTGCCAGCACTGGACCCCGCGGGAATCATCAGCCCCAGCATTTT
NA	TRBV10-3	TRBJ2-2	TRBD2	CAISETIAGANTGELFF	TGTGCCATCAGTGAGACAATAGCGGGGGCGAACACCGGGGAGCTGTTTTTT
NA	TRBV6-5	TRBJ2-1	NA	CASSDHGGDNEQFF	TGTGCCAGCAGTGACCACGGGGGAGACAATGAGCAGTTCTTC
NA	TRBV19	TRBJ2-3	NA	CASSAGPGTDTQYF	TGTGCCAGTAGTGCGGGGCCGGGCACAGATACGCAGTATTTT
few	TRBV5-1	TRBJ2-3	NA	CASGLALSTDTQYF	TGCGCCAGCGGTCTAGCGCTTAGCACAGATACGCAGTATTTT
NA	TRBV10-1	TRBJ1-1	NA	CASGNWNTEAFF	TGCGCCAGCGGTAACTGGAACACTGAAGCTTTCTTT
few	TRBV25-1	TRBJ1-1	NA	CASSESGQEAFF	TGTGCCAGCAGTGAATCAGGACAGGAAGCTTTCTTT
NA	TRBV14	TRBJ1-1	NA	CASSQVGGAKAFF	TGTGCCAGCAGCCAAGTGGGGGGGGCCAAGGCTTTCTTT
NA	TRBV7-4	TRBJ1-2	NA	CASSPYVRDGYTF	TGTGCCAGCAGCCCCTATGTCAGGGATGGCTACACCTTC
NA	TRBV7-8	TRBJ2-7	NA	CASSLQGNEQYF	TGTGCCAGCAGCTTACAGGGAAACGAGCAGTACTTC
NA	TRBV7-8	TRBJ1-3	TRBD1	CASSATGLNTIYF	TGTGCCAGCAGCGCGACAGGGTTGAACACCATATATTTT
NA	TRBV15	TRBJ2-2	TRBD2	CATSGERGGLNTGELFF	TGTGCCACCAGCGGGGAACGGGGGGGGCTTAACACCGGGGAGCTGTTTTTT
NA	TRBV28	TRBJ1-1	NA	CASTVTSANTEAFF	TGTGCCAGCACTGTGACAAGTGCGAACACTGAAGCTTTCTTT
NA	TRBV28	TRBJ2-1	TRBD2	CASSSQRERWFF	TGTGCCAGCAGTTCACAGCGGGAGCGGTGGTTCTTC
NA	TRBV5-4	TRBJ2-7	NA	CASAPSLAGPYEQYF	TGTGCCAGCGCCCCCAGCCTGGCAGGGCCATACGAGCAGTACTTC
NA	TRBV5-5	TRBJ1-2	NA	CASSLAHSYGYTF	TGTGCCAGCAGCTTGGCACACAGCTATGGCTACACCTTC
few	TRBV5-1	TRBJ2-1	TRBD1	CASSSGQGAVDEQFF	TGCGCCAGCAGCTCGGGACAGGGGGCGGTCGATGAGCAGTTCTTC
once	TRBV5-4	TRBJ2-1	NA	CASSPPPVALNEQFF	TGTGCCAGCAGCCCTCCCCCGGTAGCTTTAAATGAGCAGTTCTTC
NA	TRBV5-4	TRBJ1-2	TRBD1	CASSSTGGDGYTF	TGTGCCAGCAGCTCGACAGGGGGCGATGGCTACACCTTC
NA	TRBV7-9	TRBJ1-4	NA	CASSSTGSDEKLFF	TGTGCCAGCAGCTCCACAGGGTCAGATGAAAAACTGTTTTTT
few	TRBV28	TRBJ2-3	TRBD1	CASSLLGTGDTDTQYF	TGTGCCAGCAGTTTATTAGGGACAGGGGATACAGATACGCAGTATTTT
few	TRBV5-1	TRBJ2-7	TRBD2	CASSLAAGVAYEQYF	TGCGCCAGCAGCTTGGCCGCGGGAGTGGCCTACGAGCAGTACTTC
NA	TRBV7-9	TRBJ1-4	NA	CASSLMSENEKLFF	TGTGCCAGCAGCTTAATGAGCGAAAATGAAAAACTGTTTTTT
NA	TRBV28	TRBJ2-7	NA	CASSTASASPYEQYF	TGTGCCAGCAGTACAGCCTCGGCCTCCCCCTACGAGCAGTACTTC
NA	TRBV29-1	TRBJ2-2	TRBD2	CSGGRAGGTGELFF	TGCAGCGGGGGGAGGGCGGGAGGGACCGGGGAGCTGTTTTTT
few	TRBV5-6	TRBJ1-4	NA	CASSFRGTNEKLFF	TGTGCCAGCAGCTTCCGGGGGACCAATGAAAAACTGTTTTTT
NA	TRBV7-6	TRBJ2-7	TRBD2	CASSLGAGREKTYEQYF	TGTGCCAGCAGCTTAGGGGCGGGGCGGGAGAAGACCTACGAGCAGTACTTC
NA	TRBV7-2	TRBJ2-2	NA	CASSLYLSTGELFF	TGTGCCAGCAGCTTATACCTTAGCACCGGGGAGCTGTTTTTT
few	TRBV7-2	TRBJ2-3	NA	CASSLRPSALEADTQYF	TGTGCCAGCAGTCTACGTCCTAGCGCCTTGGAGGCAGATACGCAGTATTTT
few	TRBV7-8	TRBJ1-1	NA	CASSLARGVQREAFF	TGTGCCAGCAGCTTAGCTCGGGGTGTTCAGCGCGAAGCTTTCTTT
NA	TRBV15	TRBJ1-6	NA	CATSRLTGRNSPLHF	TGTGCCACCAGCCGCCTAACGGGGAGGAATTCACCCCTCCACTTT